The 16 T cell receptor beta chains listed next were all sequenced from one sample in a study of blood T cell repertoires in COVID-19. Repertoires were generated with immunoSEQ multiplex PCR, while TCRdb's copy carries only in-frame clones and drops some. The table has approximately 360,000 clones, about 90% seen once; the top ten hold 1% to 1.5%. The sequencing sample was made of peripheral blood. The source is a man in his forties with acute or convalescent COVID-19.

The V and J genes are TRBV19 and TRBJ2-7, with 8 bases lining up with TRBD1. The CDR3 spans 13 residues. Losses at the gene ends were 3 bases for V and 6 bases for J; bases not matched to a gene: 4. CDR1 is LNHDA and CDR2 is SQIVND in the germline V gene (reference sequence). CDR3 coding DNA: TGTGCCAGTAGTATGGGCAGGGGGCTCGAGCAGTACTTC. Its translation is CASSMGRGLEQYF.

Remarks on this clone: The same CDR3 also results from other DNA sequences found in this sample. The chain employs TRBV30 and TRBJ1-5, with D unresolved. This CDR3 has 13 residues. With 0 bases removed from V and 5 bases from J, the gap between germline ends came to 8 bases. Looked up from germline, CDR1 is GTSNPN and CDR2 is SVGIG (reference sequence). CDR3 in DNA: TGTGCCTGGAGTGTAAATCGCGATCAGCCCCAGCATTTT. This encodes CAWSVNRDQPQHF.

CDR3 nucleotides: TGTGCCAGCAGCGTGGGGGGAGCTGGAAACACCATATATTTT. Amino acid sequence: CASSVGGAGNTIYF. The genes are TRBV9 and TRBJ1-3; perhaps TRBD1 as D (5 bases). The CDR3 runs to 14 residues. The germline gives CDR1 SGDLS, CDR2 YYNGEE. V lost 2 bases to trimming and J lost 2 bases, with 8 bases between them.

The V call is TRBV28, the J call TRBJ2-7; 7 bases match TRBD1. CDR3 length: 12 amino acids. The germline gives CDR1 MDHEN, CDR2 SYDVKM. The ends lost 6 bases at V and 7 bases at J; junction bases unmatched: 6. CDR3 sequence: CASRETGLEQYF. For the CDR3, the DNA is TGTGCCAGCAGAGAGACAGGGCTTGAGCAGTACTTC.

This rearrangement joins TRBV5-5 to TRBJ1-2, with 7 bases aligning to TRBD1. Germline V gene data show CDR1 as SGHKS and CDR2 as YYEKEE (reference sequence). J lost 4 bases, V lost 3 bases, and 12 bases had no gene match. This CDR3 is 16 amino acids long. The DNA of the CDR3 is TGTGCCAGCAGCTCCAGCCCCCGACAGGGCGGCTATGGCTACACCTTC. Translation: CASSSSPRQGGYGYTF.

The chain combines TRBV7-2 with TRBJ2-5, with a possible D match to TRBD1 (6 bases). The germline CDR1 and CDR2 sequences are SGHTA and FQGNSA. The CDR3 is 16 amino acids. V was pared by 5 bases and J by 1 base, with 17 bases between. The DNA for the CDR3 is TGTGCCAGCAGCCGGAGAGATAGGGGGAGCCAAGAGACCCAGTACTTC. It yields the protein CASSRRDRGSQETQYF.

The rearrangement joins TRBV29-1 to TRBJ2-1, with a possible D match to TRBD1 (5 bases). Trimming took off 1 base at V and 5 bases at J, with 12 bases between the two ends. Germline CDR1 reads SQVTM; CDR2 reads ANQGSEA. This CDR3 spans 14 amino acids. CDR3 region: CSVEGRVHDNEQFF. CDR3 coding DNA: TGCAGCGTTGAAGGCAGGGTCCATGACAATGAGCAGTTCTTC.

This sequence joins TRBV4-3 and TRBJ1-2, with TRBD1 identical over 12 bases. V lost 0 bases, J lost 8 bases, and 7 bases stayed unmatched. CDR3 length equals 16 residues. Per germline, CDR1 LGHNA and CDR2 YSLEER. The CDR3 DNA is TGCGCCAGCAGCCAAGATATTGGGACAGGGGGCGGAGGCTACACCTTC. Encoded protein: CASSQDIGTGGGGYTF.

The rearrangement joins TRBV28 to TRBJ1-2; D is unclear. The CDR3 length is 12 residues. Germline V gives CDR1 MDHEN, CDR2 SYDVKM. The germline V and J ends were trimmed by 6 bases and 0 bases, with 5 bases remaining between them. In nucleotides, the CDR3 is TGTGCCAGCAGCCCAACTAACTATGGCTACACCTTC. This gives the protein CASSPTNYGYTF.

The chain couples TRBV28 to TRBJ2-7; weak D call: TRBD1 (5 bases). This CDR3 spans 13 amino acids. V was cut by 2 bases and J by 5 bases, with 10 bases left in between. Germline loops: CDR1 MDHEN, CDR2 SYDVKM. CDR3 region: CASSLQGRDEQYF. CDR3 DNA: TGTGCCAGCAGTTTACAGGGTCGGGACGAGCAGTACTTC.

This chain connects TRBV20-1 to TRBJ2-7, with D unresolved. This CDR3 is 13 amino acids long. Germline V gives CDR1 DFQATT, CDR2 SNEGSKA (reference sequence). V gave up 3 bases and J gave up 2 bases, with 11 bases separating them. In DNA, the CDR3 is TGCAGTGCTAGTATAGAAGTAACCTACGAGCAGTACTTC. The encoded protein is CSASIEVTYEQYF.

The rearrangement joins TRBV18 to TRBJ1-5, with a weak D call TRBD1 (5 bases). The germline CDR1 and CDR2 sequences are KGHSH and LQKENI. The CDR3 extends over 15 amino acids. V lost 3 bases to trimming and J lost 4 bases, with 13 bases between them. CDR3 coding DNA: TGTGCCAGCTCACCCTACCAGGGAGGAAATCAGCCCCAGCATTTT. Protein product: CASSPYQGGNQPQHF.

This clone is a singleton in its sample. The rearrangement uses TRBV6-5 and TRBJ2-1; the D gene is possibly TRBD1 (5 bases). Germline lookup yields CDR1 MNHEY and CDR2 SVGAGI. Trimming shortened V by 5 bases and J by 4 bases, and 12 bases separated the two germline ends. The CDR3 sequence is 14 residues long. CDR3 in DNA: TGTGCCAGCAGTCGAACTCAGGGATACAATGAGCAGTTCTTC. Its protein is CASSRTQGYNEQFF.

In DNA, the CDR3 is TGTGCCAGCAGCTTGGTACGGGGGGCGTCCTACAATGAGCAGTTCTTC. Amino acids: CASSLVRGASYNEQFF. This chain connects TRBV5-6 to TRBJ2-1; a possible D gene is TRBD2 (7 bases). V was pared by 0 bases and J by 1 base, with 11 bases between. The germline CDR1 and CDR2 sequences are SGHDT and YYEEEE. The CDR3 extends over 16 amino acids.

The chain has TRBV9 and TRBJ1-2; 9 bases agree with TRBD1. Trimming took 3 bases from V and 7 from J; bases not matched to a gene: 13. The CDR3 spans 16 residues. Germline CDR1 SGDLS, CDR2 YYNGEE. Here the CDR3 reads CASSGQWGTGISGYTF. The CDR3 DNA reads TGTGCCAGCAGCGGGCAGTGGGGGACAGGGATTAGTGGCTACACCTTC.

The V call is TRBV14, the J call TRBJ1-1, with a weak D call TRBD1 (5 bases). This CDR3 has 14 residues. The V gene lost 1 base and the J gene lost 7 bases, with 13 bases spanning the gap. Germline V CDR1 and CDR2: SGHDN, FVKESK. The CDR3 nucleotides read TGTGCCAGCAGCCAAGTTACGGGGGGATATGAAGCTTTCTTT. This translates into CASSQVTGGYEAFF.